These 4 T cell receptor beta chains were sequenced from one sample in a study of cytomegalovirus exposure and HLA in healthy donors. Primers: 60 Vbeta forward and 13 Jbeta reverse. TCRdb's copy holds only in-frame clones and misses some; the assay was immunoSEQ multiplex PCR. The table has 90,000 to 150,000 clones, 70% to 85% seen once. The sequenced sample was PBMCs. These receptors were collected from a man between 18 and 35 years old in good health and CMV-seropositive.

V is TRBV21-1 and J is TRBJ2-7; TRBD1 is the table's D call and was not checked against the DNA. TRBV21-1 is assigned pseudogene status. The CDR3 extends over 13 amino acids. CDR3 DNA sequence: TGTGCCAGCATCCCCCGGACAGCCTACGAGCAGTACTTC. Translated, it gives CASIPRTAYEQYF.

The J gene is TRBJ1-6, the V gene TRBV2; perhaps TRBD1 as D (6 bases). CDR1 is SNHLY, CDR2 FYNNEI, per germline. Trimming removed 6 bases at V and 0 bases at J, with 18 bases between. This CDR3 has 18 amino acids. The CDR3 loop reads CASSEGVVVYSYNSPLHF. Written as DNA, the CDR3 is TGTGCCAGCAGCGAGGGGGTAGTAGTGTACTCCTATAATTCACCCCTCCACTTT.

The CDR3 coding sequence is TGTGCCAGCTCATTCTGGGGCAGACTGTGGTCTACAGATACGCAGTATTTT. Amino acids: CASSFWGRLWSTDTQYF. The chain joins TRBV21-1 to TRBJ2-3; the D segment call TRBD1 is taken from the table without a DNA check. TRBV21-1 is termed a pseudogene. The CDR3 length is 17 residues.

The chain combines TRBV5-1 with TRBJ2-7, with 7 bases aligning to TRBD1. V dropped 4 bases and J dropped 3; count of bases not matched to a gene: 7. In germline, CDR1 is SGHRS, CDR2 YFSETQ. This CDR3 spans 14 amino acids. For the CDR3, the DNA is TGCGCCAGCAGCAGTACCGGGACAGACTACGAGCAGTACTTC. Translating gives CASSSTGTDYEQYF. The variable domain in full, with the rest retrieved from reference TRBV5-1 and TRBJ2-7, is KAGVTQTPRYLIKTRGQQVTLSCSPISGHRSVSWYQQTPGQGLQFLFEYFSETQRNKGNFPGRFSGRQFSNSRSEMNVSTLELGDSALYLCASSSTGTDYEQYFGPGTRLTVT.